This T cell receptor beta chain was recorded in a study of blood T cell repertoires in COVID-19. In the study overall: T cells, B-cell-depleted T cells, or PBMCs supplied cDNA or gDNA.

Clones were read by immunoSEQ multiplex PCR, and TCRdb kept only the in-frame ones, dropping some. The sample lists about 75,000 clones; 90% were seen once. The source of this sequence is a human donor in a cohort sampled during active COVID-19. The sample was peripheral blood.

This CDR3 is CASNQRTSYNEQFF. DNA of the CDR3: TGTGCCAGCAATCAGCGTACTTCCTACAATGAGCAGTTCTTC. V gene TRBV7-8 combines with J gene TRBJ2-1, with no clear D. Germline CDR1 SGHVS, CDR2 FQNEAQ. The CDR3 length is 14 residues. Trimming left V 7 bases short and J 1 base short, with 11 bases between.